This TCR beta chain originates from a study of shared clonotypes between healthy human individuals. From germline, CDR1 is MDHEN and CDR2 SYDVKM. The CDR3 is 14 amino acids. The ends were cut back, 5 bases at V and 4 bases at J, with 13 bases in the middle. The method was immunoSEQ multiplex PCR; TCRdb's version includes in-frame clones alone and lacks a portion of them. The sample shows about 680,000 clones, over 65% of them seen only once. As concerns this clone: Other DNA sequences in the same sample also yield this CDR3.

The sequencing input was memory CD4+ T cells sorted from blood. Indicated subset: CD45RA-negative fraction. The V gene is TRBV28, the J gene TRBJ2-3; D is unresolved. This TCR was recovered from a woman aged 30 to 39 in good health. Here the CDR3 DNA reads TGTGCCAGCAGTCACCCGGCTGGGCCAGATACGCAGTATTTT. Encoded protein: CASSHPAGPDTQYF.